The rows below give T cell receptor beta chains drawn from one sample of a study of blood T cell repertoires in COVID-19. Profiling relied on immunoSEQ multiplex PCR, and the TCRdb table lists in-frame clones only, not all of them. The sample lists 96,000 or so clones, around nine tenths occurring once. Material: peripheral blood. All receptors derive from an elderly woman with acute or convalescent COVID-19. Both conserved end residues are part of each CDR3. D genes are given only for firm matches. Where a row states a size, it is once, few, many or the class of an expanded clone; other rows omit it.

V	size	J	D	DNA	CDR3
TRBV30	NA	TRBJ1-3	NA	TGTGCCTGGAGTCATCCTGCGAGCAGGGCATTCTCCGGAAACACCATATATTTT	CAWSHPASRAFSGNTIYF
TRBV9	NA	TRBJ1-2	NA	TGTGCCAGCAGCGCCGAGGGGGACGGTAGCTACACCTTC	CASSAEGDGSYTF
TRBV7-2	NA	TRBJ2-4	NA	TGTGCCAGCAGCTCTACCGGGACTGGAGCCAAAAACATTCAGTACTTC	CASSSTGTGAKNIQYF
TRBV2	NA	TRBJ1-2	NA	TGTGCCAGCAGTGTAGTAACGGAGGCGGGTGGCTACACCTTC	CASSVVTEAGGYTF
TRBV11-3	NA	TRBJ2-1	TRBD2	TGTGCCAGCAGCCGGGGACTAGCGGGGGGCCAGGATGAGCAGTTCTTC	CASSRGLAGGQDEQFF
TRBV29-1	NA	TRBJ2-3	TRBD2	TGCAGCGGGTCTCTACTAGCGGGGAAGACAGATACGCAGTATTTT	CSGSLLAGKTDTQYF
TRBV4-1	NA	TRBJ2-3	TRBD2	TGCGCCAGCAGCCAAGTAGCGGGAGGCCCAGATACGCAGTATTTT	CASSQVAGGPDTQYF
TRBV9	NA	TRBJ2-7	NA	TGTGCCAGCAGCCCCGTAGACAAAGCTCGTCCCTACGAGCAGTACTTC	CASSPVDKARPYEQYF
TRBV28	few	TRBJ1-6	NA	TGTGCCAGCAGTTCCTACTCCGGACAGAGTAGCTCACCCCTCCACTTT	CASSSYSGQSSSPLHF
TRBV5-1	few	TRBJ2-3	TRBD2	TGCGCCAACAGCTCCACTAGCGGGAGCACAGATACGCAGTATTTT	CANSSTSGSTDTQYF
TRBV28	NA	TRBJ2-7	NA	TGTGCCAGCAGTTTAAGTCTGGCCGATTACGAGCAGTACTTC	CASSLSLADYEQYF
TRBV5-4	NA	TRBJ2-3	TRBD2	TGTGCCAGCACCCCGGGACTAGCGGTCACAGATACGCAGTATTTT	CASTPGLAVTDTQYF
TRBV7-2	NA	TRBJ2-5	TRBD2	TGTGCCAGCAGCTTAGGGACTAGCGGGGAAGAGACCCAGTACTTC	CASSLGTSGEETQYF
TRBV9	NA	TRBJ2-2	NA	TGTGCCAGCAGCGTCCCCCCCACGCGGTCCACTAACACCGGGGAGCTGTTTTTT	CASSVPPTRSTNTGELFF
TRBV7-9	NA	TRBJ2-2	NA	TGTGCGACGGCACTAAACACCGGGGAGCTGTTTTTT	CATALNTGELFF
TRBV7-9	NA	TRBJ2-5	TRBD1	TGTGCCAGCAGCAAGGACAGGGCACAAGAGACCCAGTACTTC	CASSKDRAQETQYF
TRBV5-1	NA	TRBJ2-2	TRBD1	TGCGCCAGCAGACAGACAGGGGTCACCGGGGAGCTGTTTTTT	CASRQTGVTGELFF
TRBV11-2	NA	TRBJ1-5	TRBD1	TGTGCCAGCAGCTTGGACAGGCCCGGTGATCAGCCCCAGCATTTT	CASSLDRPGDQPQHF
TRBV7-9	NA	TRBJ2-1	TRBD2	TGTGCCAGCAGCCAAGGACTAGACAGTGAGCAGTTCTTC	CASSQGLDSEQFF
TRBV11-2	once	TRBJ2-3	TRBD2	TGTGCCAGCAGCTCGGGACTAGCGGGAGGGACAGATACGCAGTATTTT	CASSSGLAGGTDTQYF
TRBV7-2	NA	TRBJ2-7	TRBD1	TGTGCCAGCAGCTTTGAGGGACAGGGGAACTACGAGCAGTACTTC	CASSFEGQGNYEQYF
TRBV5-6	once	TRBJ2-1	NA	TGTGCCAGCAGCCCCGGTTTTGGGCCCTACAATGAGCAGTTCTTC	CASSPGFGPYNEQFF
TRBV27	NA	TRBJ1-1	TRBD1	TGTGCCAGCAGTCCCAGGGGGCGCGGCACTGAAGCTTTCTTT	CASSPRGRGTEAFF
TRBV4-3	few	TRBJ2-2	NA	TGCGCCAGCAGCCAGATGGGACAAGCGAACACCGGGGAGCTGTTTTTT	CASSQMGQANTGELFF
TRBV5-5	NA	TRBJ2-5	TRBD1	TGTGCCAGCAGCCGCGCACCGACAGGGCAAGAGACCCAGTACTTC	CASSRAPTGQETQYF
TRBV19	NA	TRBJ2-6	NA	TGTGCCAGTAAACGGGACGGTCAGGGGAGCCCTGGGGCCAACGTCCTGACTTTC	CASKRDGQGSPGANVLTF
TRBV2	once	TRBJ1-6	NA	TGTGCCAGCAGGTCTAGGACTGGGAGCTCCTATAATTCACCCCTCCACTTT	CASRSRTGSSYNSPLHF
TRBV5-1	NA	TRBJ2-3	TRBD2	TGCGCCAGCGGAAGCGGGAGCATCGCAGATACGCAGTATTTT	CASGSGSIADTQYF
TRBV29-1	NA	TRBJ2-6	NA	TGCAGCGGTTACAGCTCTGGGGCCAACGTCCTGACTTTC	CSGYSSGANVLTF
TRBV9	NA	TRBJ2-5	NA	TGTGCCAGCAGCGTAACAGGACAAGAGACCCAGTACTTC	CASSVTGQETQYF
TRBV5-1	NA	TRBJ1-2	NA	TGCGCCAGCAGCGTTGCCGGAGGGGCTGCCGCCTATGGCTACACCTTC	CASSVAGGAAAYGYTF
TRBV7-2	NA	TRBJ2-5	NA	TGTGCCAGCAGCCAAGAGGGGGAGGGCCTTGGGACCCAGTACTTC	CASSQEGEGLGTQYF
TRBV10-3	NA	TRBJ2-2	NA	TGTGCCATCAGTCGGCTAGGCGGAAACACCGGGGAGCTGTTTTTT	CAISRLGGNTGELFF
TRBV5-5	NA	TRBJ1-4	NA	TGTGCCAGCAGCTTCCAGGGTGAAAAACTGTTTTTT	CASSFQGEKLFF
TRBV7-2	NA	TRBJ1-2	NA	TGTGCCAGCAGCTTCTCGGGGGTACCTAACTATGGCTACACCTTC	CASSFSGVPNYGYTF
TRBV28	NA	TRBJ2-2	NA	TGTGCCAGCAGCTTTGCGAACACCGGGGAGCTGTTTTTT	CASSFANTGELFF
TRBV6-5	few	TRBJ2-3	TRBD2	TGTGCCAGCAGTTCGGGGGGAAGCACAGATACGCAGTATTTT	CASSSGGSTDTQYF
TRBV6-6	NA	TRBJ2-1	NA	TGTGCCAGCAGTACGACAGAGTCCTACAATGAGCAGTTCTTC	CASSTTESYNEQFF
TRBV3-1/TRBV3-2	NA	TRBJ1-2	NA	TGTGCCAGCAGCCAAGACCTCGTAGTCATGGATGGCTACACCTTC	CASSQDLVVMDGYTF
TRBV9	NA	TRBJ2-5	NA	TGTGCCAGCAGCGTAGGAGGGAGCCAAGAGACCCAGTACTTC	CASSVGGSQETQYF
TRBV7-2	NA	TRBJ2-1	TRBD2	TGTGCCAGCAGCCCCGTTCTGACTAGCGGAACCTACAATGAGCAGTTCTTC	CASSPVLTSGTYNEQFF